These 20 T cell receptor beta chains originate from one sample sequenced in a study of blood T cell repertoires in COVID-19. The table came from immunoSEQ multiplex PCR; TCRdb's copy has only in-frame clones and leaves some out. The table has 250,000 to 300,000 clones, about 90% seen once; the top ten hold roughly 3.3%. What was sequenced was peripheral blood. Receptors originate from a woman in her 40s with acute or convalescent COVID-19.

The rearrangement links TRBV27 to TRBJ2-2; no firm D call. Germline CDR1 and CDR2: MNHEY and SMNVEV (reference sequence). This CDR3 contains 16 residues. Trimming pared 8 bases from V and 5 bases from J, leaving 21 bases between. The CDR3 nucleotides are TGTGCCAGCGCCCTTGGTGGTTTTGGCCTTACCGGGGAGCTGTTTTTT. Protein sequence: CASALGGFGLTGELFF.

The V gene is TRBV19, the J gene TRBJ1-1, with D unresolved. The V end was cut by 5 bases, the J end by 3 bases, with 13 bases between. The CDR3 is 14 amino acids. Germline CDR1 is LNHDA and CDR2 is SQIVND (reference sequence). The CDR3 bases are TGTGCCAGTAGTGTTCTAAGGAGGGACACTGAAGCTTTCTTT. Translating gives CASSVLRRDTEAFF.

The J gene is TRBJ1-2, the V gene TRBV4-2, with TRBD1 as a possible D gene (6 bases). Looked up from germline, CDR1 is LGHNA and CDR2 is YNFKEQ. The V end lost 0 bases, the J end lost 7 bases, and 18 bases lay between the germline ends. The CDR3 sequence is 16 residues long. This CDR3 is CASSQDGGKPRSGYTF. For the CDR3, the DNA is TGTGCCAGCAGCCAAGATGGGGGCAAACCAAGAAGTGGCTACACCTTC.

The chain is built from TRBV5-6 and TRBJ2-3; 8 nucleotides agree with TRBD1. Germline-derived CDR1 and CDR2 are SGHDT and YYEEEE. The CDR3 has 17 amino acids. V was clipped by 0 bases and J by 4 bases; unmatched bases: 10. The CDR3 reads CASSLARTGFLADTQYF. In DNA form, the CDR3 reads TGTGCCAGCAGCTTGGCCCGGACAGGGTTCTTGGCAGATACGCAGTATTTT. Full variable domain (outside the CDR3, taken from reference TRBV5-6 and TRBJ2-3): DAGVTQSPTHLIKTRGQQVTLRCSPKSGHDTVSWYQQALGQGPQFIFQYYEEEERQRGNFPDRFSGHQFPNYSSELNVNALLLGDSALYLCASSLARTGFLADTQYFGPGTRLTVL.

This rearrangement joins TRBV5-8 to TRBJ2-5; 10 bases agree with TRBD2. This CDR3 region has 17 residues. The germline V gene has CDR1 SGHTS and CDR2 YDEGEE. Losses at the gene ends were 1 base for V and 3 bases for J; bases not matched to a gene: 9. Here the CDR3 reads CASSLFASGGIKETQYF. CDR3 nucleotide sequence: TGTGCCAGCAGCTTGTTCGCTAGCGGGGGCATCAAAGAGACCCAGTACTTC.

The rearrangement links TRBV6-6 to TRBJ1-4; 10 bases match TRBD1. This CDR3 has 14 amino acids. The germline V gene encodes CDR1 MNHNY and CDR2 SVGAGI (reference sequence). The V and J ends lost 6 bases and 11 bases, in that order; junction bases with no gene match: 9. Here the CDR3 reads CASRSGTGARKLFF. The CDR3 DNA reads TGTGCCAGCAGGTCCGGGACAGGGGCGCGGAAACTGTTTTTT.

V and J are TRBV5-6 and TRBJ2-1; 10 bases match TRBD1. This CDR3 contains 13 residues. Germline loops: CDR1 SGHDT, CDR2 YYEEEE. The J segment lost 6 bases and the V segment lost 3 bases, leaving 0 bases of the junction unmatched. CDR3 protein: CASSWTGGNEQFF. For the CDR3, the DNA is TGTGCCAGCAGCTGGACAGGGGGCAATGAGCAGTTCTTC.

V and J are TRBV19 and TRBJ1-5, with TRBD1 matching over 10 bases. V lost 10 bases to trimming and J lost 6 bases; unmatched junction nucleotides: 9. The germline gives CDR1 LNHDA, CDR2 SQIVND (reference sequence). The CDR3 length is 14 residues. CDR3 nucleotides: TGTGCCACCACGGACAGGGGGGGAAGTCAGCCCCAGCATTTT. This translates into CATTDRGGSQPQHF. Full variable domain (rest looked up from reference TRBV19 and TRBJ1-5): DGGITQSPKYLFRKEGQNVTLSCEQNLNHDAMYWYRQDPGQGLRLIYYSQIVNDFQKGDIAEGYSVSREKKESFPLTVTSAQKNPTAFYLCATTDRGGSQPQHFGDGTRLSIL.

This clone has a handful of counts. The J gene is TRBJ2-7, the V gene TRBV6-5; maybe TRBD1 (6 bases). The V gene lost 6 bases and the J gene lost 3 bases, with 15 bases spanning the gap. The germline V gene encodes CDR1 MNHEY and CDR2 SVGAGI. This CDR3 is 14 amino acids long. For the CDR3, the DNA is TGTGCCAGCAGGACTACAGGGATCGGCTACGAGCAGTACGTC. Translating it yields CASRTTGIGYEQYV.

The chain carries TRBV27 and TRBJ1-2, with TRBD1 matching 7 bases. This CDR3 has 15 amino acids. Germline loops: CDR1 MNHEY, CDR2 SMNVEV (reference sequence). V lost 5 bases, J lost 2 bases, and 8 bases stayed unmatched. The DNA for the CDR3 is TGTGCCAGCAGTCTCAGGGGGGAGGTGAACTATGGCTACACCTTC. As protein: CASSLRGEVNYGYTF.

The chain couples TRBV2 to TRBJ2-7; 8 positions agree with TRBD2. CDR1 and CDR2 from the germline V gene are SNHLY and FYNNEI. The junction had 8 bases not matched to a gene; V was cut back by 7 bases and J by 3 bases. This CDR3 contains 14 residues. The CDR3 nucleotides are TGTGCCAGCACCGGGGGGGACTATTTCTACGAGCAGTACGTC. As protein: CASTGGDYFYEQYV.

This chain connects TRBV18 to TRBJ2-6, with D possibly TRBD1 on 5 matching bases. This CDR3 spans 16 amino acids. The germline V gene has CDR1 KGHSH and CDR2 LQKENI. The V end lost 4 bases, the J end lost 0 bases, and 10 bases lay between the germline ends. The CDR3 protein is CASSLTVTSGANVLTF. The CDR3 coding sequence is TGTGCCAGCTCACTGACAGTAACCTCTGGGGCCAACGTCCTGACTTTC.

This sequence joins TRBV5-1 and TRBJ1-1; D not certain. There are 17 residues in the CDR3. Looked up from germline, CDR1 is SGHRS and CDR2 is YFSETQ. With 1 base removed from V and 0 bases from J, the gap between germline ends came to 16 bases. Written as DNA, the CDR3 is TGCGCCAGCAGCTTGAGAGGGAATGCCCTCATGAACACTGAAGCTTTCTTT. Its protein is CASSLRGNALMNTEAFF. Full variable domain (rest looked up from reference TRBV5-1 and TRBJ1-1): KAGVTQTPRYLIKTRGQQVTLSCSPISGHRSVSWYQQTPGQGLQFLFEYFSETQRNKGNFPGRFSGRQFSNSRSEMNVSTLELGDSALYLCASSLRGNALMNTEAFFGQGTRLTVV.

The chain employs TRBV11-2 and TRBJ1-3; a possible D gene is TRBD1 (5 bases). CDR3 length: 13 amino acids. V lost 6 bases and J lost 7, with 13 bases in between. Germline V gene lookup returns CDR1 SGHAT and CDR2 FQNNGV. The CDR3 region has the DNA TGTGCCAGCAGGGCCCTCGGGGGGAACACCATATATTTT. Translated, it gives CASRALGGNTIYF.

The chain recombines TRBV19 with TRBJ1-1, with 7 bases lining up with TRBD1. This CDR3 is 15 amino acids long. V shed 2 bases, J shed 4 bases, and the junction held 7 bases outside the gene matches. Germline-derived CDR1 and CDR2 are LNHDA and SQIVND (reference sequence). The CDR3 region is CASSIIEGAVTEAFF. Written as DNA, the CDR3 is TGTGCCAGTAGTATAATTGAGGGGGCAGTCACTGAAGCTTTCTTT.

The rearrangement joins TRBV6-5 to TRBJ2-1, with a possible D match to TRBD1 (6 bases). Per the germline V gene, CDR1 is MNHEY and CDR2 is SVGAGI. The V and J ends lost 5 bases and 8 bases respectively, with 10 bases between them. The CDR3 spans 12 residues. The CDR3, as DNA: TGTGCCAGCAGTACACAGGGCTATGAGCAGTTCTTC. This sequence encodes CASSTQGYEQFF.

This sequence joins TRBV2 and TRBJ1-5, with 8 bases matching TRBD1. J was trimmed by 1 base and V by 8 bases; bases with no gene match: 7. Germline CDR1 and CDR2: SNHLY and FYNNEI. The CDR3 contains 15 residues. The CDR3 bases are TGTGCCAGCCGCATCGGACAGGGAAGCAATCAGCCCCAGCATTTT. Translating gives CASRIGQGSNQPQHF.

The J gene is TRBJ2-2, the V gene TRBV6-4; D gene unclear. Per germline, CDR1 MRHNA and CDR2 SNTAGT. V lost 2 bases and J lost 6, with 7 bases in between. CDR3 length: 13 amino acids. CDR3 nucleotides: TGTGCCAGCAGTGACGCGCAAGCCGGGGAGCTGTTTTTT. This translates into CASSDAQAGELFF.

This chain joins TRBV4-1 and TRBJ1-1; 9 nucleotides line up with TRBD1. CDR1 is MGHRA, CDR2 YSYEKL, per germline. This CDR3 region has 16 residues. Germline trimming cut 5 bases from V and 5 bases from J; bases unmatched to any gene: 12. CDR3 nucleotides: TGCGCCAGCAGCGACGGACAGGGGCTCCCCGAGACTGAAGCTTTCTTT. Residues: CASSDGQGLPETEAFF.

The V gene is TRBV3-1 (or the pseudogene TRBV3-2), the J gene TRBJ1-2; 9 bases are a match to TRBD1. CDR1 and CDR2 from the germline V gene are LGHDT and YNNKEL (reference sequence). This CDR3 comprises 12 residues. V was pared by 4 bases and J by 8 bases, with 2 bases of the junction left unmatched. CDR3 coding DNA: TGTGCCAGCAGCCGCGGGACAGGGGGCTACACCTTC. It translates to CASSRGTGGYTF.